This T cell receptor (beta chain) was documented in a study of blood T cells in healthy people across ages. Study outcomes and limitations: Any changes in expanded clonotypes were possibly confounded, as donor CMV status remained unknown. Fewer expanded clones and more diversity marked long-lived versus aged donors.

This clonotype occurred a few times. The antigen is undetermined. The authors ran a second PCR of roughly 6 to 12 cycles using a sample-barcoded 5' primer and a J-beta primer mix. TCRdb re-called the 5' RACE reads through MiXCR, storing one row per CDR3 protein. This sample carries about 930,000 distinct CDR3 sequences, almost 30% of them seen once, and the ten largest clones take approximately 10%. Germline CDR1 MDHEN, CDR2 SYDVKM. Trimming removed 6 bases from V and 4 bases from J, with 10 bases in between. This CDR3 region has 12 residues. These data are also associated with another study on T cells of mothers and their children. As that study records: Each mother yielded more than 10 million TCR beta CDR3 reads. Each child yielded a few million reads.

The material sequenced was blood. This receptor was obtained from a middle-aged woman in good health. V and J are TRBV28 and TRBJ2-7; D is unresolved. CDR3 bases: TGTGCCAGCAGCACTCAGAGATACGAGCAGTACTTC. Translating it yields CASSTQRYEQYF. Together with reference TRBV28 and TRBJ2-7, the CDR3 gives the full variable domain: DVKVTQSSRYLVKRTGEKVFLECVQDMDHENMFWYRQDPGLGLRLIYFSYDVKMKEKGDIPEGYSVSREKKERFSLILESASTNQTSMYLCASSTQRYEQYFGPGTRLTVT.